This T cell receptor (beta chain) comes out of a study of T cell responses to AZD1222 COVID-19 vaccine. For the study at large: The analysis combined second doses at about 4 or about 12 weeks.

This CDR3 is built from 15 residues. The V gene lost 4 bases and the J gene lost 4 bases, with 14 bases spanning the gap. Germline CDR1 and CDR2: SGHKS and YYEKEE (reference sequence). Sequencing was performed with immunoSEQ multiplex PCR; in TCRdb, only in-frame clones are kept and a portion is missing. The sample contains roughly 90,000 clones, approximately 83% of which appear only once. Comment on this clone: Its antigen is not known.

Broader study findings: As reported, nearly half of all spike-specific TCRs target variant regions that are unmutated. Donors, mostly white British, included more females; clonal diversity was possibly underestimated. Researchers report vaccine-associated CD4 TCRs spanning spike, with dominance at 160-218 and 743-854.

The J gene is TRBJ1-4, the V gene TRBV5-5, with D hard to call. The sequencing here drew on peripheral blood, taken on day 0 of AZD1222 vaccination. The TCR comes from an adult in good health. CDR3 coding DNA: TGTGCCAGCAGCCCCTACGGGGTGGTTAATGAAAAACTGTTTTTT. Translated: CASSPYGVVNEKLFF.